The T cell receptor beta chain under discussion was sequenced for a study of blood T cell repertoires in COVID-19. Study overall: The study drew acute and convalescent COVID-19 samples from the United States, Italy and Spain.

Original processing methods: Reference gene primers were amplified, and this amplification served to estimate nucleated cell counts. Data came from immunoSEQ multiplex PCR; TCRdb stores just in-frame clones and leaves some out. For V, J and clone size, that table is used; D and trimming come from the DNA. The table has under 50,000 clones, roughly nine tenths seen once; the top ten hold roughly 6%. V was clipped by 5 bases and J by 4 bases; unmatched bases: 3. The CDR3 contains 15 residues. The germline CDR1 and CDR2 sequences are MNHEY and SVGAGI. The V gene is TRBV6-5, the J gene TRBJ2-5, with 14 bases fitting TRBD2. The sequence was collected from a man between 65 and 85 years old with active COVID-19. Sequenced: peripheral blood. The CDR3 sequence is CASSTGTSGGETQYF. CDR3 bases: TGTGCCAGCAGTACGGGGACTAGCGGGGGAGAGACCCAGTACTTC.